This T cell receptor beta chain came from a study of blood T cell repertoires in COVID-19. Whole-study context: Collection of acute and convalescent COVID-19 samples took place in the United States, Italy and Spain. The analysed material was cDNA or gDNA that came from T cells, B-cell-depleted T cells, or PBMCs.

Enrolled during active infection, Seattle patients were then followed longitudinally. Per the study methods: Researchers report that nucleated cell counts were estimated from reference gene primer amplification. Using immunoSEQ multiplex PCR, the repertoire was profiled, and TCRdb retains in-frame clones only, with some absent. V and J calls and clone size are those listed in that table; D and trimming were worked out from the DNA. The sample consists of 150,000 to 170,000 clones, under 85% of them appearing once. Germline CDR1 and CDR2: LNHDA and SQIVND (reference sequence). The V end lost 6 bases, the J end lost 1 base, and 15 bases lay between the germline ends. The CDR3 length is 15 residues.

Sample: peripheral blood. The J gene is TRBJ1-1, the V gene TRBV19; no definite D call. The sequence was obtained from a man aged 55 to 69 with COVID-19, enrolled during active disease. CDR3: CASSLVGGGNTEAFF. CDR3 in DNA: TGTGCCAGTAGCCTTGTGGGTGGCGGGAACACTGAAGCTTTCTTT.